A selection of T cell receptor beta chains follows, all from one sample in a study of cytomegalovirus exposure and HLA in healthy donors. TCRdb's copy holds only in-frame clones and misses some; the assay was immunoSEQ multiplex PCR. In the table there are some 99,000 clones, under 85% of which are singletons. The material sequenced was PBMCs. The receptor set was obtained from a woman in her 50s in good health and CMV-seropositive. The CDR3 runs from the conserved cysteine through the conserved F or W. D genes are given only for firm matches. Part of the rows lack a size; the others show once, few, many or a class for expanded clones.

clone_size j_call v_call d_call cdr3_nt cdr3_aa
. TRBJ2-3 TRBV5-1 TRBD1 TGCGCCAGCAAAGGGACAGGTGAGGGAGATACGCAGTATTTT CASKGTGEGDTQYF
. TRBJ1-1 TRBV7-9 . TGTGCCAGCAGCTTAGTAGCGGACACTGAAGCTTTCTTT CASSLVADTEAFF
few TRBJ2-1 TRBV5-1 . TGCGCCAGCACCTCCTTGGAGGCGGGTGGAAATGAGCAGTTCTTC CASTSLEAGGNEQFF
. TRBJ1-6 TRBV5-6 . TGTGCCAGCAGCTTGGGGGCAATCCCTTATTCACCCCTCCACTTT CASSLGAIPYSPLHF
. TRBJ2-1 TRBV6-1 TRBD2 TGTGCCAGCAGTTGGGGGGGCAATGAGCAGTTCTTC CASSWGGNEQFF
. TRBJ2-3 TRBV15 . TGTGCCACCAGCAGAGATGACGGACACACAGATACGCAGTATTTT CATSRDDGHTDTQYF
. TRBJ2-3 TRBV10-3 . TGTGCCATCAGTGAAAATAGAGGGGGTACAGATACGCAGTATTTT CAISENRGGTDTQYF
. TRBJ2-5 TRBV6-5 . TGTGCCAGCAGCTCCGGGACTGTAGTCGGGACCCAGTACTTC CASSSGTVVGTQYF
. TRBJ2-3 TRBV6-1 . TGTGCCAGCAGACAGGGTTTCACAGATACGCAGTATTTT CASRQGFTDTQYF
. TRBJ1-1 TRBV7-3 . TGTGCCAGCAGCTTACAGGGAGGGAACACTGAAGCTTTCTTT CASSLQGGNTEAFF
once TRBJ2-4 TRBV6-1 TRBD1 TGTGCCAGCAGTGACAATTCCAGGACAGGTAAGATGAGCATTCAGTACTTC CASSDNSRTGKMSIQYF
. TRBJ1-3 TRBV4-2 TRBD1 TGTGCCAGCAGCCAGGCAGGGGGAACTGGAAACACCATATATTTT CASSQAGGTGNTIYF
. TRBJ2-1 TRBV7-9 TRBD2 TGTTCCAGCAGCTCCTTAGCGGGAGAACCTCCCCATGAGCAGTTCTTC CSSSSLAGEPPHEQFF
. TRBJ2-7 TRBV18 TRBD1 TGTGCCAGCTCACCAGGGACAGGGGTCTCCTACGAGCAGTACTTC CASSPGTGVSYEQYF
. TRBJ2-3 TRBV2 TRBD1 TGTGCCAGCAGTAGACAGGGGGGCACAGATACGCAGTATTTT CASSRQGGTDTQYF
. TRBJ1-2 TRBV27 TRBD1 TGTGCCAGTGGTGGCTCCGGGACAGGGGGCTGGGGCTACACCTTC CASGGSGTGGWGYTF
. TRBJ1-2 TRBV7-2 TRBD1 TGTGCCAGCAGCCCGACCGGGACAGGCGGTTATGGCTACACCTTC CASSPTGTGGYGYTF
. TRBJ2-2 TRBV7-3 . TGTGCCAGCTCCGCCGCCGGCACCGGGGAGCTGTTTTTT CASSAAGTGELFF
. TRBJ1-2 TRBV4-3 TRBD1 TGCGCCAGCAGCCCGGGACAGAATATAAAGGGCTACACCTTC CASSPGQNIKGYTF
. TRBJ2-3 TRBV7-9 TRBD1 TGTGCCAGCAGCTTACTGATTCGGACAGGGGGCACAGATACGCAGTATTTT CASSLLIRTGGTDTQYF
. TRBJ2-5 TRBV14 TRBD1 TGTGCCAGCAGCCAACAAGGGACAGGGGTGAGGGAGACCCAGTACTTC CASSQQGTGVRETQYF
. TRBJ2-6 TRBV7-9 TRBD1 TGTGCCAGCAGCCCACAGGGGGTCGGCTCTGGGGCCAACGTCCTGACTTTC CASSPQGVGSGANVLTF
. TRBJ1-1 TRBV6-5 TRBD1 TGTGCCAGCACTGGACAGGGCTTCACTGAAGCTTTCTTT CASTGQGFTEAFF
. TRBJ2-5 TRBV10-1 TRBD2 TGCGCCAGCAGTGGCGGGGGGCAAGAGACCCAGTACTTC CASSGGGQETQYF
once TRBJ2-7 TRBV4-1 . TGCGCCAGCAGCCAAGATTATCCCCCCCTATACGAGCAGTACTTC CASSQDYPPLYEQYF
. TRBJ2-4 TRBV15 . TGTGCCACCAGCAGAGTAGTGGACACATTAGCCAAAAACAGTCAGTACTTC CATSRVVDTLAKNSQYF
. TRBJ2-2 TRBV6-1 TRBD1 TGTGCCAGCAGGAAAGGACAGGCGAACACCGGGGAGCTGTTTTTT CASRKGQANTGELFF
. TRBJ2-5 TRBV6-9 . TGTGCCAGCAGTTACTGCGGGGCAGAGACCCAGTACTTC CASSYCGAETQYF
. TRBJ2-7 TRBV7-3 TRBD1 TGTGCCAGCAGCCTCGACAGGGGGTCGTACGAGCAGTACTTC CASSLDRGSYEQYF
. TRBJ1-4 TRBV7-9 . TGTGCCAGCAGTCCCTCGCAGGGGAAAGATGAAAAACTGTTTTTT CASSPSQGKDEKLFF
few TRBJ2-1 TRBV7-8 . TGTGCCAGCAGCTTAGCGGGCAGGGACAATGAGCAGTTCTTC CASSLAGRDNEQFF
few TRBJ2-3 TRBV7-9 TRBD2 TGTGCCAGCAGCATCTCTAGCGGGAGGTACACAGATACGCAGTATTTT CASSISSGRYTDTQYF
few TRBJ1-1 TRBV2 TRBD1 TGTGCCAGCAGGACAGGGACGGCCCGAATGCTCTCCGGCACTGAAGCTTTCTTT CASRTGTARMLSGTEAFF
. TRBJ2-1 TRBV5-1 TRBD2 TGCGCCAGCAGCCGGAGCGGGGTCTACAATGAGCAGTTCTTC CASSRSGVYNEQFF
. TRBJ2-3 TRBV9 . TGTGCCAGCAGCCTAGGTCTCTACAGCACAGATACGCAGTATTTT CASSLGLYSTDTQYF
. TRBJ2-1 TRBV4-3 TRBD2 TGCGCCAGCAGCCAAGGGGCGGGGGGCACCTACAATGAGCAGTTCTTC CASSQGAGGTYNEQFF
. TRBJ2-3 TRBV7-3 TRBD1 TGTGCCAGCAGCGCAGGGGCAGGGGGCCGCGCGAGGACAGATACGCAGTATTTT CASSAGAGGRARTDTQYF
. TRBJ1-1 TRBV27 TRBD1 TGTGCCAGCAGTTTATCCGGGACAGGTCTGAAACCGCACGGAGCTTTCTTT CASSLSGTGLKPHGAFF
. TRBJ2-1 TRBV27 . . CASSSGGGRATNEQFF
. TRBJ2-1 TRBV10-3 TRBD2 TGTGCCATCAGAGAACCTTCGGGGACTAGCGGTTACAATGAGCAGTTCTTC CAIREPSGTSGYNEQFF
. TRBJ2-7 TRBV18 TRBD2 TGTGCCAGCTCAGGTCGGGGGGATAACTACGAGCAGTACTTC CASSGRGDNYEQYF
. TRBJ1-1 TRBV19 . TGTGCCAGTAGTCTACAGGCGAACACTGAAGCTTTCTTT CASSLQANTEAFF
. TRBJ2-5 TRBV5-6 TRBD1 TGTGCCAGCAGCTTGGTGGTAGGGGGCGGACAAGAGACCCAGTACTTC CASSLVVGGGQETQYF
. TRBJ2-1 TRBV6-5 . TGTGCCAGCAGTTACCGGCTTGAGGGCAATGAGCAGTTCTTC CASSYRLEGNEQFF
few TRBJ2-3 TRBV21-1 . TGTGCCGGGTTTGTTTGGGGCTGCACAGATACGCAGTATTTT CAGFVWGCTDTQYF
. TRBJ1-1 TRBV6-5 TRBD1 TGTGCCAGCATTGACAGGGGTTCTGAAGCTTTCTTT CASIDRGSEAFF
once TRBJ2-4 TRBV19 . TGTGCCAGTAGTGGCAAACAGAGAGCCAAAAACATTCAGTACTTC CASSGKQRAKNIQYF
. TRBJ2-5 TRBV7-2 . TGTGCCAGCAGCTTTAGCAGAGGCCAAGAGACCCAGTACTTC CASSFSRGQETQYF
. TRBJ1-6 TRBV7-2 TRBD1 TGTGCCAGCAGCTTAAGGACAGGGGGCAAAAATTCACCCCTCCACTTT CASSLRTGGKNSPLHF
. TRBJ2-7 TRBV9 TRBD2 TGTGCCAGCAGTCGCAGCGGGAGGGGCACCTACGAGCAGTACTTC CASSRSGRGTYEQYF
. TRBJ2-1 TRBV9 . TGTGCCAGCAGCCCCACCGGGGATGAGCAGTTCTTC CASSPTGDEQFF
. TRBJ2-5 TRBV7-6 . TGTGCCAGCAGCTCGAGGCCCACAGGGAAAGAGACCCAGTACTTC CASSSRPTGKETQYF
. TRBJ2-6 TRBV7-9 TRBD1 TGTTCCAGCAGCTTAGGGACAGGGGGCGCTGGGGCCAACGTCCTGACTTTC CSSSLGTGGAGANVLTF
. TRBJ1-2 TRBV4-3 . TGCGCCAGCAGCCCTACAGGGCAGGCCTATGGCTACACCTTC CASSPTGQAYGYTF
few TRBJ2-5 TRBV18 TRBD2 TGTGCCAGCTCACAACGGATAGCGGGGGGTCAAGAGACCCAGTACTTC CASSQRIAGGQETQYF
. TRBJ2-1 TRBV4-3 . TGCGCCAGCAGCCAAGGTTCCGGGAGAATCAATGAGCAGTTCTTC CASSQGSGRINEQFF
once TRBJ2-5 TRBV14 . TGTGCCAGCAGCCCCACGGCGCCGGGAGAGACCCAGTACTTC CASSPTAPGETQYF
few TRBJ2-7 TRBV4-1 TRBD2 TGCGCCAGCAGCCAAAGCGGGAGGGTCGTGGACGAGCAGTACTTC CASSQSGRVVDEQYF
. TRBJ2-1 TRBV4-1 TRBD2 TGCGCCAGCAGCCAAGGAGCGGGGGGCTACAATGAGCAGTTCTTC CASSQGAGGYNEQFF
few TRBJ1-1 TRBV7-2 . TGTGCCAGCAGCTTAAGAGGGACTTCAAACACTGAAGCTTTCTTT CASSLRGTSNTEAFF